The count of the clone carrying this TCR beta chain is one. Measured with immunoSEQ multiplex PCR; TCRdb has only the in-frame clones, and not every one. Seen here are around 230,000 clones, 90% to 95% observed once, and the top ten hold roughly 1.6%. This sample is part of a study of control samples from healthy donors and cancer patients. Germline V gene lookup returns CDR1 MNHEY and CDR2 SVGEGT. The CDR3 contains 13 residues. Trimming removed 1 base at V and 3 bases at J, with 4 bases between. The TCR comes from a man aged 50 to 60 in good health. Sequencing was carried out using blood. The chain combines TRBV6-2 or TRBV6-3 with TRBJ2-1; no clear D. Here the CDR3 reads CASSYWNYNEQFF. The CDR3, as DNA: TGTGCCAGCAGTTACTGGAACTACAATGAGCAGTTCTTC.